This record covers a single T cell receptor (beta chain). The data were taken from a study of OX40 agonist ivuxolimab in advanced cancers. Between the trimmed V and J ends, which lost 4 bases and 5 bases, there was a span of 11 bases. This CDR3 spans 13 amino acids. The germline CDR1 and CDR2 sequences are MDHEN and SYDVKM. Only in-frame clones appear in the TCRdb table, and some are missing; sequencing was by immunoSEQ multiplex PCR. The table lists tens of thousands of clones, approximately 90% of them singletons. The chain uses TRBV28 and TRBJ2-5; a weak D match, TRBD1 (6 bases). The clonotype was recovered from an adult with an advanced solid tumor such as melanoma, head and neck, liver or kidney cancer. The input for sequencing was CD4+ or CD8+ T cells sorted from blood, taken in a trial of the OX40 agonist ivuxolimab. This chain's CDR3 is CASSSRGLETQYF. In DNA, the CDR3 is TGTGCCAGCAGTTCCAGGGGCCTGGAGACCCAGTACTTC. Combining the CDR3 with reference TRBV28 and TRBJ2-5 gives the whole variable domain DVKVTQSSRYLVKRTGEKVFLECVQDMDHENMFWYRQDPGLGLRLIYFSYDVKMKEKGDIPEGYSVSREKKERFSLILESASTNQTSMYLCASSSRGLETQYFGPGTRLLVL.